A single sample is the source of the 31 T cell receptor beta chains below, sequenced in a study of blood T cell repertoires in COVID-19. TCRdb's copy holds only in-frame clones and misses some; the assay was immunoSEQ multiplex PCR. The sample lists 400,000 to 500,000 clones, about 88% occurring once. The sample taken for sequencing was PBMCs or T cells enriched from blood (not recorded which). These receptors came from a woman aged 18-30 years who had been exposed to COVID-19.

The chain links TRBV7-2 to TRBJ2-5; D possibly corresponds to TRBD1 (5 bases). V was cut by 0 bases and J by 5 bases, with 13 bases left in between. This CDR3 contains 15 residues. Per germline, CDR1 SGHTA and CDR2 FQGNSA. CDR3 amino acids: CASSLAGALGETQYF. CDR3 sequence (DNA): TGTGCCAGCAGCTTAGCAGGGGCGCTGGGTGAGACCCAGTACTTC.

The CDR3, as DNA: TGTGCCAGCAGCTTGAACAGGGCAGGAGTCGCTGAAGCTTTCTTT. It codes for CASSLNRAGVAEAFF. The chain employs TRBV5-8 and TRBJ1-1; perhaps TRBD1 as D (6 bases). The germline CDR1 and CDR2 sequences are SGHTS and YDEGEE. The CDR3 has 15 amino acids. V was trimmed by 1 base and J by 6 bases, leaving 16 bases between them.

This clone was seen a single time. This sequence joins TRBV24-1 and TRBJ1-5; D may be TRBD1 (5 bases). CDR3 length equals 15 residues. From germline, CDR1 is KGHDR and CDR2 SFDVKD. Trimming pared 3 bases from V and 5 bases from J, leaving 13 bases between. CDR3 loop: CATSDGQGAYQPQHF. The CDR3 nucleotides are TGTGCCACCAGTGATGGGCAGGGCGCTTATCAGCCCCAGCATTTT.

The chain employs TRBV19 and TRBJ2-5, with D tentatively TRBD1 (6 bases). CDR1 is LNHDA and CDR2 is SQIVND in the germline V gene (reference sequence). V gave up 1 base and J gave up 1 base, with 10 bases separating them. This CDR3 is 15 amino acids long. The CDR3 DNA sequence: TGTGCCAGTAGTATAGGAGGGACACTCCAAGAGACCCAGTACTTC. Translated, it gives CASSIGGTLQETQYF.

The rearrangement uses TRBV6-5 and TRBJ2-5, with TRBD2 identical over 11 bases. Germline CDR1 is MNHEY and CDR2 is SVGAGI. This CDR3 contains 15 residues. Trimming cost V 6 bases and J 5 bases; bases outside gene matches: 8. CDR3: CASRPRASGRETQYF. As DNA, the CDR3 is TGTGCCAGCAGACCCAGGGCTAGCGGGAGGGAGACCCAGTACTTC.

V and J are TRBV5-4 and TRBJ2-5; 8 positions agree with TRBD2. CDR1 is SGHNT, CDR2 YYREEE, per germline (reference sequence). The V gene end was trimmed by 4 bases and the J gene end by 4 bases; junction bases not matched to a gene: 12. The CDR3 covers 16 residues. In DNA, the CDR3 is TGTGCCAGCAGCCCCGGAGGTAGCGGGAACCCAGAGACCCAGTACTTC. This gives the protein CASSPGGSGNPETQYF.

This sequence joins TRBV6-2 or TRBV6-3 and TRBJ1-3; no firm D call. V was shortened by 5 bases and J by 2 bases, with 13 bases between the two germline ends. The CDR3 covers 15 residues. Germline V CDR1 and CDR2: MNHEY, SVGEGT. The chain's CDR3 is CASSLVGRTGNTIYF. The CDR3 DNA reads TGTGCCAGCAGTCTCGTCGGCAGGACTGGAAACACCATATATTTT.

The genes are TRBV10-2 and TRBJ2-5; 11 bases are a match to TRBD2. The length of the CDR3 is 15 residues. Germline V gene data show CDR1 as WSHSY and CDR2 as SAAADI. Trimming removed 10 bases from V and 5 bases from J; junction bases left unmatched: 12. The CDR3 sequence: CATRLAGGPGETQYF. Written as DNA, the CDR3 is TGCGCCACCCGGTTAGCGGGGGGGCCGGGTGAGACCCAGTACTTC.

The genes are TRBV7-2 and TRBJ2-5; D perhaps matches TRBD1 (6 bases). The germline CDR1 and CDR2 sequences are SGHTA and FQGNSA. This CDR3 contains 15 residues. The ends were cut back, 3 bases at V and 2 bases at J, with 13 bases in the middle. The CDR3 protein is CASSFFRGGQETQYF. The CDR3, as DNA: TGTGCCAGCAGCTTCTTCAGGGGTGGTCAAGAGACCCAGTACTTC. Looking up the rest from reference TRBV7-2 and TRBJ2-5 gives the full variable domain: GAGVSQSPSNKVTEKGKDVELRCDPISGHTALYWYRQSLGQGLEFLIYFQGNSAPDKSGLPSDRFSAERTGGSVSTLTIQRTQQEDSAVYLCASSFFRGGQETQYFGPGTRLLVL.

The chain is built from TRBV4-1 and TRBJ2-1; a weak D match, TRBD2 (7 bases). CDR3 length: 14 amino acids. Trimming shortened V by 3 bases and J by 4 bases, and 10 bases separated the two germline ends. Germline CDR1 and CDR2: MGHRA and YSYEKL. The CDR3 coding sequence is TGCGCCAGCAGCCAGGGGGGGCCATACAATGAGCAGTTCTTC. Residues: CASSQGGPYNEQFF.

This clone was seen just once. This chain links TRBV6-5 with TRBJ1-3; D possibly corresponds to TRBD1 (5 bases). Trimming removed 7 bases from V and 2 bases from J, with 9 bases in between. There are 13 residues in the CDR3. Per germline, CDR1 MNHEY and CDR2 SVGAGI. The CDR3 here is CASTGRTGNTIYF. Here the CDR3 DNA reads TGTGCCAGCACAGGGAGGACTGGAAACACCATATATTTT.

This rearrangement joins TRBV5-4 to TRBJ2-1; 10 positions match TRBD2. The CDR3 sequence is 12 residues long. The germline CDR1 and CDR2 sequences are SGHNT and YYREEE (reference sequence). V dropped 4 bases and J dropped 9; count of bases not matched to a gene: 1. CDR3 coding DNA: TGTGCCAGCAGCGGGACTAGCGCTGAGCAGTTCTTC. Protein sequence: CASSGTSAEQFF.

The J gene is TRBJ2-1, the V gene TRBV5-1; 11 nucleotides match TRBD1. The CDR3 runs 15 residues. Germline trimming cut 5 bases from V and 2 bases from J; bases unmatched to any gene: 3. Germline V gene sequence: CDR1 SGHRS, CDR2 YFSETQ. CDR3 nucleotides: TGCGCCAGCAGGCCGGGACAGGGGGCCTACAATGAGCAGTTCTTC. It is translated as CASRPGQGAYNEQFF.

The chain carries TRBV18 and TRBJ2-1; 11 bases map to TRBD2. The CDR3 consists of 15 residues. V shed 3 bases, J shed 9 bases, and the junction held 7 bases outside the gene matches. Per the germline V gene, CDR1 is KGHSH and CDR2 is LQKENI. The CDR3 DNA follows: TGTGCCAGCTCACCTCTTACTAGCGGGAGTTTTGAGCAGTTCTTC. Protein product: CASSPLTSGSFEQFF. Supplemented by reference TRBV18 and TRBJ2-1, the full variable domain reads NAGVMQNPRHLVRRRGQEARLRCSPMKGHSHVYWYRQLPEEGLKFMVYLQKENIIDESGMPKERFSAEFPKEGPSILRIQQVVRGDSAAYFCASSPLTSGSFEQFFGPGTRLTVL.

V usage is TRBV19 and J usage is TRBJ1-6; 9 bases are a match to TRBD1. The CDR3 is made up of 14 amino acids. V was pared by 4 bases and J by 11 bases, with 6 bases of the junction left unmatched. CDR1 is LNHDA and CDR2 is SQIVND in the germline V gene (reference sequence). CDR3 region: CASSNGDRVTPLHF. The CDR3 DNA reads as TGTGCCAGTAGTAACGGGGACAGGGTGACACCCCTCCACTTT.

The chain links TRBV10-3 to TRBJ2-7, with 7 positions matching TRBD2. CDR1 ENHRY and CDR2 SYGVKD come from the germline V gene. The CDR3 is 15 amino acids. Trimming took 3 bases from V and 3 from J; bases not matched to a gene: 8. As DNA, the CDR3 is TGTGCCATCAGTGATGTAGCGGGCGGTCTCTACGAGCAGTACTTC. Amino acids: CAISDVAGGLYEQYF.

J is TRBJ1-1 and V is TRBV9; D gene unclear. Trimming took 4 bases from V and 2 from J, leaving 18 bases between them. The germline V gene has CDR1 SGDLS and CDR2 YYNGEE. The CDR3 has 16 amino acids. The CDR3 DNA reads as TGTGCCAGCAGCCCTGTATCCCCCAGAATTAACACTGAAGCTTTCTTT. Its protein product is CASSPVSPRINTEAFF.

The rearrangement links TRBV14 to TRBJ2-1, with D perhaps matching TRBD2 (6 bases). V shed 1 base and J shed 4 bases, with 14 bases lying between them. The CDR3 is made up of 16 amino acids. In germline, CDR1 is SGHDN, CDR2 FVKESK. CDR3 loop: CASSQVRDSLYNEQFF. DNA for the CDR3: TGTGCCAGCAGCCAAGTCCGGGACTCCTTATACAATGAGCAGTTCTTC. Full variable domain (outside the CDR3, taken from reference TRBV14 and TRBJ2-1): EAGVTQFPSHSVIEKGQTVTLRCDPISGHDNLYWYRRVMGKEIKFLLHFVKESKQDESGMPNNRFLAERTGGTYSTLKVQPAELEDSGVYFCASSQVRDSLYNEQFFGPGTRLTVL.

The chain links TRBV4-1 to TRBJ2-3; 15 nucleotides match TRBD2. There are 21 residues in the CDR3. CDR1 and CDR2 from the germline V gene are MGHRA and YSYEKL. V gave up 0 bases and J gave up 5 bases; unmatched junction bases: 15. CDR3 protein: CASSQDLGLAGGGPTGDTQYF. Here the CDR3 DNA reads TGCGCCAGCAGCCAAGACCTCGGACTAGCGGGAGGGGGGCCTACGGGAGATACGCAGTATTTT.

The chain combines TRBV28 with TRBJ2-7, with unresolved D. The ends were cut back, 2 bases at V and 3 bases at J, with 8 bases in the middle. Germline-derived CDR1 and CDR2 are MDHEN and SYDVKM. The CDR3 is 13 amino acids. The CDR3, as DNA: TGTGCCAGCAGTTTACCGGGTTTCTACGAGCAGTACTTC. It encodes CASSLPGFYEQYF.

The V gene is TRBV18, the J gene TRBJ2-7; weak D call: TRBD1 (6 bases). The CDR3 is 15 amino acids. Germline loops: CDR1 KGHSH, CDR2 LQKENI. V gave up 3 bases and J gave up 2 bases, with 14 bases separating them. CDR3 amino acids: CASSPRRTDTYEQYF. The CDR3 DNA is TGTGCCAGCTCACCGAGAAGGACAGACACCTACGAGCAGTACTTC.

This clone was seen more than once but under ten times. CDR3 sequence reads: CASSVAGDTEAFF. CDR3 nucleotide sequence: TGTGCCAGCAGCGTAGCCGGGGACACTGAAGCTTTCTTT. The chain couples TRBV9 to TRBJ1-1; D uncertain. Trimming pared 0 bases from V and 3 bases from J, leaving 6 bases between. CDR1 and CDR2 from the germline V gene are SGDLS and YYNGEE. This CDR3 is 13 amino acids long.

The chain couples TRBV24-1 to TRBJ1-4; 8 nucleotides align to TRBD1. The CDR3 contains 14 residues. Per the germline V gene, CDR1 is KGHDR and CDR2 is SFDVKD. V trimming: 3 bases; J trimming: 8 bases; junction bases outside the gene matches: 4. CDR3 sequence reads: CATSDTRGQEKLFF. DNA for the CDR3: TGTGCCACCAGTGATACCAGGGGGCAGGAAAAACTGTTTTTT.

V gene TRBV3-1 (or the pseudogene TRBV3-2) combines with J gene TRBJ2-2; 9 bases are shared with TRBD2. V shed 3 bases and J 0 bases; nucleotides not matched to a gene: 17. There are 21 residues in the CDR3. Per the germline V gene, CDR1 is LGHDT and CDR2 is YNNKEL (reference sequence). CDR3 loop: CASSQQYEVLAGRSNTGELFF. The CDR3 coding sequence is TGTGCCAGCAGCCAGCAGTACGAAGTGCTAGCGGGGAGATCGAACACCGGGGAGCTGTTTTTT.

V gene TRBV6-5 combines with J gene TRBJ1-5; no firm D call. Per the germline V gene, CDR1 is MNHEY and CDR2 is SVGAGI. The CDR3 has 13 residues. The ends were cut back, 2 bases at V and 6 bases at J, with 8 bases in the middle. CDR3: CASSYVVVQPQHF. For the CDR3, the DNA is TGTGCCAGCAGTTACGTAGTGGTTCAGCCCCAGCATTTT.

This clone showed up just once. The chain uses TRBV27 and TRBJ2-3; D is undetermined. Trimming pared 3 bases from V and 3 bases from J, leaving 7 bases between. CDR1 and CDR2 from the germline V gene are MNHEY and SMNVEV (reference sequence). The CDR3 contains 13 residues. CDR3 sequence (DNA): TGTGCCAGCAGTTTGACAATTACAGATACGCAGTATTTT. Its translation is CASSLTITDTQYF.

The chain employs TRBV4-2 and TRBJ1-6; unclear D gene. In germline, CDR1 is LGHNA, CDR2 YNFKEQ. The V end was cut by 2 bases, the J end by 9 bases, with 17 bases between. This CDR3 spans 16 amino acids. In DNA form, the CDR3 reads TGTGCCAGCAGCCAAATCCGCGGAGGGTCAGGTTCACCCCTCCACTTT. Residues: CASSQIRGGSGSPLHF.

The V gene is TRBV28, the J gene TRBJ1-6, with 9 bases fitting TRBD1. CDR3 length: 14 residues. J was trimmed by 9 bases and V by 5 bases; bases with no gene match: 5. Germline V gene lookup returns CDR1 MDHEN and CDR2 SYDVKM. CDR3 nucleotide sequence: TGTGCCAGCAGTCCACAGGGGGCGGGTTCACCCCTCCACTTT. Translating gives CASSPQGAGSPLHF.

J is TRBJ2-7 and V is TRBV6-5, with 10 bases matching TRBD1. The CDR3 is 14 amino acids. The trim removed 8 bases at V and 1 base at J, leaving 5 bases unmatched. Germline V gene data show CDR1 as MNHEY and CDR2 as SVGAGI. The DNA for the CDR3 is TGTGCCAGCCTCGACAGGGGGCTTTCCTACGAGCAGTACTTC. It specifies CASLDRGLSYEQYF.

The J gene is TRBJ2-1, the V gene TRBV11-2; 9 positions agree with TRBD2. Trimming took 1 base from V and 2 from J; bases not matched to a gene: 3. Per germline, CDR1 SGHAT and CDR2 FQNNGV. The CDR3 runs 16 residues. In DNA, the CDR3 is TGTGCCAGCAGCTTAGGCGGGGGGGTAACCTACAATGAGCAGTTCTTC. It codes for CASSLGGGVTYNEQFF.

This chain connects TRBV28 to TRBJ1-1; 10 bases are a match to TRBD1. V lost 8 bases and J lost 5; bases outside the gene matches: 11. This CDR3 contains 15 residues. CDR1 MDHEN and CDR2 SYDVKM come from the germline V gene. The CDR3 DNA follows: TGTGCCAGCTCCAAAGACAGGGGGCGAGAGACTGAAGCTTTCTTT. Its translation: CASSKDRGRETEAFF. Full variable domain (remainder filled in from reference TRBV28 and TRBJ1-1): DVKVTQSSRYLVKRTGEKVFLECVQDMDHENMFWYRQDPGLGLRLIYFSYDVKMKEKGDIPEGYSVSREKKERFSLILESASTNQTSMYLCASSKDRGRETEAFFGQGTRLTVV.